A selection of T cell receptor beta chains follows, all from one sample in a study of shared clonotypes between healthy human individuals. Sequencing was performed with immunoSEQ multiplex PCR; in TCRdb, only in-frame clones are kept and a portion is missing. This repertoire shows about 2.4 million clones, 80% to 95% found once; its top ten account for approximately 0.37%. Material for sequencing was naive CD4+ T cells from PBMCs. Receptors were obtained from a young man in good health. Some clones in this sample may be carry-over from other donors' samples. The conserved cysteine and the conserved F or W are not part of the CDR3 here. Fields, in order: V gene, J gene, CDR3 protein.

v_gene: TRBV4-2; j_gene: TRBJ2-7; CDR3aa: ASSQERNFYEQY
v_gene: TRBV19; j_gene: TRBJ1-2; CDR3aa: ASSPKGQLKSNYGYT
v_gene: TRBV18; j_gene: TRBJ1-5; CDR3aa: ASSQGGLHQPQH
v_gene: TRBV11-3; j_gene: TRBJ2-3; CDR3aa: ASSFGGPSSTDTQY
v_gene: TRBV15; j_gene: TRBJ1-5; CDR3aa: ATSRDPQNSNQPQH
v_gene: TRBV4-1; j_gene: TRBJ2-7; CDR3aa: ASSQREGQGFSYEQY
v_gene: TRBV7-2; j_gene: TRBJ1-1; CDR3aa: ASSLGLVRGAF
v_gene: TRBV27; j_gene: TRBJ2-2; CDR3aa: ASSAGTSGSPFGELF
v_gene: TRBV7-9; j_gene: TRBJ1-2; CDR3aa: ASSLGTDATGGYT
v_gene: TRBV5-1; j_gene: TRBJ1-5; CDR3aa: ASSLGTSNQPQH
v_gene: TRBV28; j_gene: TRBJ2-7; CDR3aa: ASSPSSAGQGYEQY
v_gene: TRBV5-4; j_gene: TRBJ2-3; CDR3aa: ASSLLAIPDTQY
v_gene: TRBV2; j_gene: TRBJ2-1; CDR3aa: ASRFGLVVNEQF
v_gene: TRBV27; j_gene: TRBJ1-5; CDR3aa: ASSPRQAYSNQPQH
v_gene: TRBV5-6; j_gene: TRBJ2-1; CDR3aa: ASSLAGRDEQF
v_gene: TRBV6-6; j_gene: TRBJ1-4; CDR3aa: ASRVRLSNEKLF
v_gene: TRBV27; j_gene: TRBJ2-1; CDR3aa: ASSFRDRFGGQF
v_gene: TRBV21-1; j_gene: TRBJ2-7; CDR3aa: ASSKVQAFPNNTYEQY
v_gene: TRBV4-3; j_gene: TRBJ1-1; CDR3aa: ASSQDRQGYTEAF
v_gene: TRBV6-6; j_gene: TRBJ2-1; CDR3aa: ASSYSGGFSYNEQF
v_gene: TRBV5-1; j_gene: TRBJ2-7; CDR3aa: ASSLGGSEGDYEQY
v_gene: TRBV10-3; j_gene: TRBJ1-5; CDR3aa: AISADRGLDSNQPQH
v_gene: TRBV29-1; j_gene: TRBJ2-1; CDR3aa: SLGGNEQF
v_gene: TRBV5-1; j_gene: TRBJ1-1; CDR3aa: ASSLEDRAEAF
v_gene: TRBV6-1; j_gene: TRBJ2-7; CDR3aa: ASSAGHYEQY
v_gene: TRBV5-1; j_gene: TRBJ1-1; CDR3aa: ASSLAGPIVAF
v_gene: TRBV4-1; j_gene: TRBJ2-7; CDR3aa: ASSQDESGTVYEQY
v_gene: TRBV5-4; j_gene: TRBJ2-7; CDR3aa: ASSTGQGVYEQY
v_gene: TRBV5-1; j_gene: TRBJ2-7; CDR3aa: ASSPSTGFSYEQY
v_gene: TRBV29-1; j_gene: TRBJ2-7; CDR3aa: SVGPRGGEQY
v_gene: TRBV5-1; j_gene: TRBJ2-2; CDR3aa: ASSRQGDTGELF
v_gene: TRBV5-6; j_gene: TRBJ1-1; CDR3aa: ASSLAGFSAEAF
v_gene: TRBV6-5; j_gene: TRBJ1-1; CDR3aa: ASSKTVNTEAF
v_gene: TRBV11-2; j_gene: TRBJ2-7; CDR3aa: ASSLRTSGYYEQY
v_gene: TRBV9; j_gene: TRBJ1-2; CDR3aa: ASSRSSADYGYT
v_gene: TRBV5-1; j_gene: TRBJ2-2; CDR3aa: ASSLGAIDTGELF
v_gene: TRBV5-1; j_gene: TRBJ1-1; CDR3aa: ASSQTQGVSEAF
v_gene: TRBV18; j_gene: TRBJ1-3; CDR3aa: ASSPSGPEASGNTIY
v_gene: TRBV11-2; j_gene: TRBJ2-1; CDR3aa: ASSLINEQF
v_gene: TRBV6-1; j_gene: TRBJ1-2; CDR3aa: ASKDGLGTYGYT
v_gene: TRBV11-1; j_gene: TRBJ2-3; CDR3aa: ASSALAGGTDTQY
v_gene: TRBV7-3; j_gene: TRBJ2-7; CDR3aa: ASSLSGSYYEQY
v_gene: TRBV7-8; j_gene: TRBJ2-2; CDR3aa: ASSPPLALLTGELF
v_gene: TRBV6-5; j_gene: TRBJ1-4; CDR3aa: ASSSRGTRPNEKLF
v_gene: TRBV15; j_gene: TRBJ1-5; CDR3aa: ATSRVSTGNQPQH
v_gene: TRBV27; j_gene: TRBJ2-1; CDR3aa: ASREESSYNEQF
v_gene: TRBV28; j_gene: TRBJ2-5; CDR3aa: ASSPVGAGGQETQY
v_gene: TRBV5-1; j_gene: TRBJ1-3; CDR3aa: ASSLVAGQPSGNTIY
v_gene: TRBV6-6; j_gene: TRBJ2-7; CDR3aa: ASSRGGGYEQY
v_gene: TRBV21-1; j_gene: TRBJ2-3; CDR3aa: ASSPLGRYTDTQY
v_gene: TRBV5-1; j_gene: TRBJ1-1; CDR3aa: ASSLDLGPGSGAEAF
v_gene: TRBV28; j_gene: TRBJ1-2; CDR3aa: ASSLAKGGYGYT
v_gene: TRBV30; j_gene: TRBJ2-5; CDR3aa: AWSGEELTQY
v_gene: TRBV5-1; j_gene: TRBJ1-2; CDR3aa: ASSLDGQENYGYT
v_gene: TRBV7-2; j_gene: TRBJ1-2; CDR3aa: ASSRNRDRPYGYT
v_gene: TRBV7-3; j_gene: TRBJ2-5; CDR3aa: ASSPGGLAEQETQY